This is a list of T cell receptor beta chains from one sample in a study of T cell responses to AZD1222 COVID-19 vaccine. Clones were read by immunoSEQ multiplex PCR, and TCRdb kept only the in-frame ones, dropping some. The table has 90,000 to 130,000 clones, about 86% seen once. The input for sequencing was peripheral blood, taken on day 0 of AZD1222 vaccination. The receptors originated from an adult in good health. Both conserved end residues are part of each CDR3. The order of the fields is D gene, J gene, clone size, V gene, CDR3 protein, CDR3 DNA. D genes are given only for firm matches. The size of a clone is reported for some rows only, either as once, few or many, or as a class for expanded clones.

TRBD2 TRBJ2-5 - TRBV5-6 CASRWLAGGDQETQYF TGTGCCAGCAGGTGGCTAGCGGGGGGCGATCAAGAGACCCAGTACTTC
TRBD2 TRBJ2-5 - TRBV2 CASAGLAGGEETQYF TGTGCCAGCGCGGGACTAGCGGGGGGTGAAGAGACCCAGTACTTC
TRBD1 TRBJ1-2 - TRBV6-2/TRBV6-3 CASSNGQGYGYTF TGTGCCAGCAGTAACGGACAGGGTTATGGCTACACCTTC
- TRBJ2-5 once TRBV12-5 CASGLTGETQYF TGTGCTAGTGGTTTGACCGGGGAGACCCAGTACTTC
- TRBJ2-7 - TRBV9 CASSGGWRPGYEQYF TGTGCCAGCAGCGGGGGGTGGCGTCCCGGGTACGAGCAGTACTTC
- TRBJ1-1 - TRBV11-3 CASSGRTAEAFF TGTGCCAGCAGCGGTAGGACAGCTGAAGCTTTCTTT
- TRBJ2-7 once TRBV10-3 CAIRTTPSREQYF TGTGCCATCAGGACAACACCATCGAGGGAGCAGTACTTC
- TRBJ2-3 - TRBV11-2 CASRPGHSTDTQYF TGTGCCAGCAGACCGGGACACAGCACAGATACGCAGTATTTT
- TRBJ2-7 - TRBV19 CASSTGDTGSYEQYF TGTGCCAGTAGTACAGGAGACACCGGCTCCTACGAGCAGTACTTC
- TRBJ1-1 - TRBV7-9 CASSFRPTEAFF TGTGCCAGCAGCTTTCGCCCCACTGAAGCTTTCTTT
TRBD2 TRBJ2-5 - TRBV7-9 CASSLEGGETQYF TGTGCCAGCAGCTTAGAGGGAGGGGAGACCCAGTACTTC
- TRBJ1-1 - TRBV28 CASSRGSMNTEAFF TGTGCCAGCAGCCGGGGTAGTATGAACACTGAAGCTTTCTTT
- TRBJ2-3 - TRBV5-1 CASSSGVGTVTDTQYF TGCGCCAGCAGCTCCGGGGTGGGGACTGTCACAGATACGCAGTATTTT
- TRBJ1-1 - TRBV3-1/TRBV3-2 CASSQWPTLNTEAFF TGTGCCAGCAGCCAATGGCCAACATTGAACACTGAAGCTTTCTTT
- TRBJ2-1 - TRBV5-4 CASRLDQHEQFF TGTGCCAGCAGATTGGACCAGCATGAGCAGTTCTTC
- TRBJ2-1 few TRBV5-5 CASSLDQRNEQFF TGTGCCAGCAGCTTGGACCAACGGAATGAGCAGTTCTTC
TRBD2 TRBJ2-1 few TRBV5-4 CASSRGGTSGGAYEQFF TGTGCCAGCAGCCGGGGTGGGACTAGCGGGGGGGCCTATGAGCAGTTCTTC
TRBD1 TRBJ1-5 - TRBV28 CASSSGTGRQPQHF TGTGCCAGCAGCTCCGGGACAGGGCGCCAGCCCCAGCATTTT
- TRBJ1-4 - TRBV6-1 CASSEVHGGGEKLFF TGTGCCAGCAGTGAAGTTCATGGGGGGGGTGAAAAACTGTTTTTT
TRBD1 TRBJ1-6 few TRBV28 CASSLQQGGTYNSPLHF TGTGCCAGCAGTTTACAACAAGGGGGCACCTATAATTCACCCCTCCACTTT
- TRBJ1-2 - TRBV7-2 CASSLNTGPYGYTF TGTGCCAGCAGCTTAAATACGGGGCCTTATGGCTACACCTTC
- TRBJ2-5 - TRBV5-6 CASSSWTGRTQYF TGTGCCAGCAGCTCATGGACTGGGAGGACCCAGTACTTC
TRBD1 TRBJ1-2 - TRBV4-1 CASSQVGQLVSENYGYTF TGCGCCAGCAGCCAAGTGGGACAGCTGGTTTCCGAGAACTATGGCTACACCTTC
- TRBJ1-1 - TRBV9 CASSVGAGNTEAFF TGTGCCAGCAGCGTAGGGGCCGGGAACACTGAAGCTTTCTTT
- TRBJ1-2 - TRBV6-5 CASTGSWGYGYTF TGTGCCAGCACCGGAAGCTGGGGGTATGGCTACACCTTC
- TRBJ1-1 - TRBV6-4 CASSASRNGNTEAFF TGTGCCAGCAGTGCCTCGCGTAACGGGAACACTGAAGCTTTCTTT
TRBD2 TRBJ2-5 - TRBV6-5 CASSYKGLVGETQYF TGTGCCAGCAGTTACAAGGGACTAGTGGGTGAGACCCAGTACTTC
- TRBJ2-7 - TRBV7-8 CASRNEQGSYEQYF TGTGCCAGCAGAAATGAACAGGGTTCCTACGAGCAGTACTTC
- TRBJ2-3 - TRBV6-5 CASSSWGDTQYF TGTGCCAGCAGTTCTTGGGGTGATACGCAGTATTTT
TRBD2 TRBJ2-5 - TRBV3-1/TRBV3-2 CASSQRGIEETQYF TGTGCCAGCAGCCAGCGGGGGATTGAGGAGACCCAGTACTTC
TRBD1 TRBJ2-7 - TRBV15 CATSRAGTGGDEQYF TGTGCCACCAGCAGAGCCGGGACAGGGGGCGACGAGCAGTACTTC
- TRBJ1-4 - TRBV19 CASSIVAGTTVGGEKLFF TGTGCCAGTAGTATAGTGGCCGGGACAACGGTGGGAGGTGAAAAACTGTTTTTT
- TRBJ1-2 - TRBV3-1/TRBV3-2 CASSQLGEGSGYTF TGTGCCAGCAGCCAATTGGGGGAGGGATCTGGCTACACCTTC
- TRBJ1-2 - TRBV24-1 CATSDLTLNYGYTF TGTGCCACCAGTGATTTAACACTTAACTATGGCTACACCTTC
- TRBJ2-5 - TRBV5-1 CASSKLKAGRGETQYF TGCGCCAGCAGCAAACTGAAGGCGGGCCGGGGAGAGACCCAGTACTTC
- TRBJ2-1 - TRBV7-9 CASSSGNYNEQFF TGTGCCAGCAGTTCGGGGAACTACAATGAGCAGTTCTTC
- TRBJ1-2 - TRBV7-8 CASSSWGGGGYTF TGTGCCAGCAGCTCCTGGGGGGGAGGCGGCTACACCTTC
TRBD2 TRBJ2-5 - TRBV3-1/TRBV3-2 CASSQTGTSGQETQYF TGTGCCAGCAGCCAAACCGGGACTAGCGGACAAGAGACCCAGTACTTC
- TRBJ2-5 - TRBV5-1 CASSLMEQETQYF TGCGCCAGCAGCTTGATGGAGCAAGAGACCCAGTACTTC
TRBD1 TRBJ1-6 - TRBV18 CASSRGVGTDYSPLHF TGTGCCAGCTCCAGGGGGGTCGGGACAGATTATTCACCCCTCCACTTT
- TRBJ2-3 - TRBV6-4 CASSGGAGDTDTQYF TGTGCCAGCAGTGGAGGGGCCGGGGACACAGATACGCAGTATTTT
TRBD1 TRBJ1-1 - TRBV27 CASTAGQGAKTEAFF TGTGCCAGCACCGCCGGTCAGGGGGCTAAAACTGAAGCTTTCTTT
- TRBJ1-2 - TRBV28 CASVLQESSRGYTF TGTGCCAGCGTCTTACAGGAAAGTTCTCGTGGCTACACCTTC
- TRBJ2-7 - TRBV5-1 CASSLGAAYEQYF TGCGCCAGCAGCTTGGGTGCAGCCTACGAGCAGTACTTC
TRBD2 TRBJ2-3 - TRBV5-1 CASTNSGGATDTQYF TGCGCCAGCACCAATAGCGGGGGGGCGACAGATACGCAGTATTTT
TRBD1 TRBJ1-2 - TRBV4-1 CASSPSGGGAGNYGYTF TGCGCCAGCAGCCCCTCAGGAGGGGGCGCGGGGAACTATGGCTACACCTTC
- TRBJ1-4 few TRBV30 CAWTGLTNEKLFF TGTGCCTGGACAGGGTTGACTAATGAAAAACTGTTTTTT
- TRBJ2-2 - TRBV19 CASSRLDTGELFF TGTGCCAGCTCCCGACTAGACACCGGGGAGCTGTTTTTT